The subject of this entry is one TCR beta chain. Other nucleotide sequences from this sample produce the same CDR3. This CDR3 comprises 15 residues. Germline V gene data show CDR1 as SGHRS and CDR2 as YFSETQ. V was trimmed by 3 bases and J by 0 bases, leaving 7 bases between them. Produced via immunoSEQ multiplex PCR; TCRdb's table is partial and in-frame only. In the table there are around 250,000 clones, approximately 85% of which are singletons. Individuals drawn from approximately 26 US areas were roughly 18 to 100 years old. The record originates from a study of blood T cell repertoires in COVID-19. Overall study: Some COVID-19 samples were acute and others convalescent; all came from the United States, Italy and Spain.

Material: PBMCs or T cells enriched from blood (not recorded which). This receptor was identified in a woman in her forties or fifties who had recovered from COVID-19. The chain uses TRBV5-1 and TRBJ2-6, with a tentative D call TRBD2 (5 bases). CDR3 DNA sequence: TGCGCCAGCAGCTCGGGAAGCTCTGGGGCCAACGTCCTGACTTTC. This encodes CASSSGSSGANVLTF.